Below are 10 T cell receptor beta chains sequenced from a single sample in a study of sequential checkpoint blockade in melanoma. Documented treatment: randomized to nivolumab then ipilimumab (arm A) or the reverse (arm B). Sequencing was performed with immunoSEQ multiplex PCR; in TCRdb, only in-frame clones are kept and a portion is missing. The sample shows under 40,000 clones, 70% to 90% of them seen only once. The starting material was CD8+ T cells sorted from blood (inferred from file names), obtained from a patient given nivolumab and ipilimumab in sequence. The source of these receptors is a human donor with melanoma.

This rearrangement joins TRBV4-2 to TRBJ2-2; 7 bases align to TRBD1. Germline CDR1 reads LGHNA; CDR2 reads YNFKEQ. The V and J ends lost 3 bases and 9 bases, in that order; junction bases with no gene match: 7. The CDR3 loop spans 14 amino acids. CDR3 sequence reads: CASSQHRQGRELFF. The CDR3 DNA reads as TGTGCCAGCAGCCAGCACAGACAGGGCCGGGAGCTGTTTTTT.

As DNA, the CDR3 is TGTGCCAGCAGACGTCCGGGACACAATAATGAAAAACTGTTTTTT. Amino acids: CASRRPGHNNEKLFF. The chain carries TRBV7-9 and TRBJ1-4; D is perhaps TRBD1 (6 bases). Germline lookup yields CDR1 SEHNR and CDR2 FQNEAQ (reference sequence). CDR3 size: 15 residues. The V gene lost 6 bases and the J gene lost 4 bases, with 15 bases spanning the gap.

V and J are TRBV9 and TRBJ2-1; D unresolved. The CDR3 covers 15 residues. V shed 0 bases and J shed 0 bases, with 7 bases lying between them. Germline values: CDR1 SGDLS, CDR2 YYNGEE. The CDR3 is CASSVDRVSYNEQFF. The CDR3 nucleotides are TGTGCCAGCAGCGTAGATCGGGTCTCCTACAATGAGCAGTTCTTC.

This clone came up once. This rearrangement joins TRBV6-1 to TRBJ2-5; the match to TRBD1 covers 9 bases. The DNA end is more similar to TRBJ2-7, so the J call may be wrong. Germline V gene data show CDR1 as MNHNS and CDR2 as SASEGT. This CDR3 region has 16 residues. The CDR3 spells CASSEYRGQGSYEQYF. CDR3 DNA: TGTGCCAGCAGTGAATATCGGGGACAGGGCTCCTACGAGCAGTACTTC.

The CDR3 reads CASSLGIAGGGEQYF. DNA of the CDR3: TGCGCCAGCAGCCTTGGGATAGCGGGAGGCGGCGAGCAGTACTTC. V and J are TRBV5-1 and TRBJ2-7; TRBD2 aligns across 10 bases. V lost 4 bases and J lost 6; bases outside the gene matches: 10. The CDR3 covers 15 residues. Per germline, CDR1 SGHRS and CDR2 YFSETQ.

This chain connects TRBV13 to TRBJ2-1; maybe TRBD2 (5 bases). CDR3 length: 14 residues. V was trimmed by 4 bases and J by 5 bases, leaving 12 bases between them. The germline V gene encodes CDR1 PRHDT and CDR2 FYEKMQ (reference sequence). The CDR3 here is CASSWPSRHNEQFF. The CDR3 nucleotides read TGTGCCAGCAGCTGGCCTAGCAGACACAATGAGCAGTTCTTC. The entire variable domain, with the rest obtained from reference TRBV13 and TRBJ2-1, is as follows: AAGVIQSPRHLIKEKRETATLKCYPIPRHDTVYWYQQGPGQDPQFLISFYEKMQSDKGSIPDRFSAQQFSDYHSELNMSSLELGDSALYFCASSWPSRHNEQFFGPGTRLTVL.

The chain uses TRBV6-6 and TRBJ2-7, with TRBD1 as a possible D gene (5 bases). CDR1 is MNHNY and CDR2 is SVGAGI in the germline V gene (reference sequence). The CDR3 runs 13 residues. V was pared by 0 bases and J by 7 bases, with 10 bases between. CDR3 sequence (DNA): TGTGCCAGCAGTTACTCGATACAGGTGGAGCAGTACTTC. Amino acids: CASSYSIQVEQYF.

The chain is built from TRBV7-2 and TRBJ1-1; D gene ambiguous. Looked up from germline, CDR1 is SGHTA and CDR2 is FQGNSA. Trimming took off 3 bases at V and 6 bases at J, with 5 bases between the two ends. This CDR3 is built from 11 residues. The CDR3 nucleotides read TGTGCCAGCAGCTTCGTCTCTGAAGCTTTCTTT. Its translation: CASSFVSEAFF.

For the CDR3, the DNA is TGTGCCAGCAGCTACGGGACTAGCGGTATTTACGAGCAGTACGTC. As protein: CASSYGTSGIYEQYV. The gene calls are TRBV5-6 and TRBJ2-7, with 11 bases aligning to TRBD2. Germline V lookup: CDR1 SGHDT, CDR2 YYEEEE. Losses at the gene ends were 3 bases for V and 4 bases for J; bases not matched to a gene: 6. The CDR3 sequence is 15 residues long.

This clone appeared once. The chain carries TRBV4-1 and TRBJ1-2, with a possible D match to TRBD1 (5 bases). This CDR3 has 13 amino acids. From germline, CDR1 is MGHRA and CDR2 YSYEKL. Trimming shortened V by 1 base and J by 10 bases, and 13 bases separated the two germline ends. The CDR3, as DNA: TGCGCCAGCAGCCAAGGACGGACAACATACTACACCTTC. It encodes CASSQGRTTYYTF.